This T cell receptor (beta chain) appears in the sequencing data of a study of T cell responses to AZD1222 COVID-19 vaccine. This CDR3 has 16 amino acids. CDR1 and CDR2 from the germline V gene are SGHAT and FQNNGV. Trimming took 2 bases from V and 5 from J, leaving 16 bases between them. Only in-frame clones appear in the TCRdb table, and some are missing; sequencing was by immunoSEQ multiplex PCR. The sample shows 110,000 to 150,000 clones, around nine tenths of them seen only once. The receptor was isolated from an adult in good health. The V and J genes are TRBV11-2 and TRBJ2-4, with TRBD1 as a possible D gene (5 bases). The sample consisted of peripheral blood, taken on day 0 of AZD1222 vaccination. CDR3 residues: CASSLLPQGGQNIQYF. The DNA of the CDR3 is TGTGCCAGCAGCTTATTACCCCAGGGTGGGCAAAACATTCAGTACTTC.